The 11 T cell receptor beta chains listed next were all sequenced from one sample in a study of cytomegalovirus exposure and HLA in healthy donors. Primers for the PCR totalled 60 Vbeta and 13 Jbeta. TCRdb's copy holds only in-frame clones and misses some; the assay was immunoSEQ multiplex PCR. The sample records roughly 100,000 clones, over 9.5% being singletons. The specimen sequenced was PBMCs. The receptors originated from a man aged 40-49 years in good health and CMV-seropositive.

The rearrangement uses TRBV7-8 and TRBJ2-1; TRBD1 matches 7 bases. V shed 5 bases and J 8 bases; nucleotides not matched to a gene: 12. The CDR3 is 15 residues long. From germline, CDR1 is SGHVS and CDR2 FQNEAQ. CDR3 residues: CASSDRQGTIHEQFF. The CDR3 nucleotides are TGTGCCAGCAGCGACCGACAGGGCACCATACATGAGCAGTTCTTC.

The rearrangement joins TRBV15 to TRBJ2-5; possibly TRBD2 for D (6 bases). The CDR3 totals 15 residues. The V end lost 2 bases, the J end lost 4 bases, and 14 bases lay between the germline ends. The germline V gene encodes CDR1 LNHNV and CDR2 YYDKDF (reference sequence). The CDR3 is CATSRTRLGRETQYF. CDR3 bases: TGTGCCACCAGCAGAACCCGACTAGGGAGAGAGACCCAGTACTTC.

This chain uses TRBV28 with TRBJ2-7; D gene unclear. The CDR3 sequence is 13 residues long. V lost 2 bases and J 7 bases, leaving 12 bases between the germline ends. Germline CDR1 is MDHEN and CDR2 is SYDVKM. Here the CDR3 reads CASSLGPTWEQYF. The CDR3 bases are TGTGCCAGCAGTTTAGGTCCTACTTGGGAGCAGTACTTC.

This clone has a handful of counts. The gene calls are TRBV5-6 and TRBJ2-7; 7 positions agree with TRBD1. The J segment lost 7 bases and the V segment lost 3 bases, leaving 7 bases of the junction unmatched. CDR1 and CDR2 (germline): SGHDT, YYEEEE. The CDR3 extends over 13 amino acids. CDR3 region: CASSWAQGREQYF. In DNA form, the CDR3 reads TGTGCCAGCAGCTGGGCACAGGGGCGGGAGCAGTACTTC.

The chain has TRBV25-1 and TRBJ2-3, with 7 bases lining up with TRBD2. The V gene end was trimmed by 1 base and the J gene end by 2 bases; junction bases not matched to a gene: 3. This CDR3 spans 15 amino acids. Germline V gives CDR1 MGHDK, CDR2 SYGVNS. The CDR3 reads CASSEWGGATDTQYF. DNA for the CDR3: TGTGCCAGCAGTGAATGGGGGGGAGCCACAGATACGCAGTATTTT.

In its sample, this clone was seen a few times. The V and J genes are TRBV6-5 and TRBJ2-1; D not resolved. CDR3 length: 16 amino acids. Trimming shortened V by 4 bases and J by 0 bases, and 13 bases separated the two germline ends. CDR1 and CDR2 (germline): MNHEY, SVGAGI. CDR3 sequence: CASSSRLLSSYNEQFF. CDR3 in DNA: TGTGCCAGCAGTTCTCGACTCCTAAGCTCCTACAATGAGCAGTTCTTC.

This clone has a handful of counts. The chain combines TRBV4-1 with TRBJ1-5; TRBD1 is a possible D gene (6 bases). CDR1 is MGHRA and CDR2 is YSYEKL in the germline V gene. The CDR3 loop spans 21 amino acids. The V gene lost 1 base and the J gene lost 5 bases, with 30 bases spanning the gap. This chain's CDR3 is CASSQVMFLGLNRVRHQPQHF. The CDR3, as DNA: TGCGCCAGCAGCCAAGTAATGTTTTTGGGTTTGAACAGGGTGCGGCATCAGCCCCAGCATTTT.

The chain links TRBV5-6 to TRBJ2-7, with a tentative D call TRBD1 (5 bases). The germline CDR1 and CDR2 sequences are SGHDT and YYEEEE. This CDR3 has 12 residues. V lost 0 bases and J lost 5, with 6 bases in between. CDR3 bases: TGTGCCAGCAGCTTGGGCAGGGACGAGCAGTACTTC. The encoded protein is CASSLGRDEQYF.

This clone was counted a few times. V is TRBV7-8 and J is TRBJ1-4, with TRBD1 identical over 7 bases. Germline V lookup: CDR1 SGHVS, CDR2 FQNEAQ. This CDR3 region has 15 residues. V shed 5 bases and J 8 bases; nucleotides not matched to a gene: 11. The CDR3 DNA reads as TGTGCCAGCAGCGCCCGTCCCTCAGGGGGGGAAAAACTGTTTTTT. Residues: CASSARPSGGEKLFF.

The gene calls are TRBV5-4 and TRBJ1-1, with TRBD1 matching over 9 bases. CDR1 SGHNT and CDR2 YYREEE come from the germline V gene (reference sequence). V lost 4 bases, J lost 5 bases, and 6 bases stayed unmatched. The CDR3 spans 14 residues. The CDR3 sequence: CASSPDRGGTEAFF. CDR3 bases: TGTGCCAGCAGCCCCGACAGGGGGGGGACTGAAGCTTTCTTT.

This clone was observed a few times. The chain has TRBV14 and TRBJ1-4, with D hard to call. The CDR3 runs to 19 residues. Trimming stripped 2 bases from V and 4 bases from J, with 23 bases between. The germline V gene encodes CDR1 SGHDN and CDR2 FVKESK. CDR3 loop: CASSQSPGYARVFNEKLFF. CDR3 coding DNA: TGTGCCAGCAGCCAATCCCCGGGGTACGCCCGGGTTTTTAATGAAAAACTGTTTTTT.